This record looks at one T cell receptor (beta chain) sequence and its context. TCRdb keeps only in-frame clones here, not all; method: immunoSEQ multiplex PCR. Among roughly 350,000 clones listed, around 87% were seen once. This sample was taken from a study of blood T cell repertoires in COVID-19. There are 13 residues in the CDR3. Germline CDR1 and CDR2: LGHDT and YNNKEL (reference sequence). The germline V and J ends were trimmed by 1 base and 9 bases, with 13 bases remaining between them. J is TRBJ2-7 and V is TRBV3-1 (or the pseudogene TRBV3-2), with TRBD1 as a possible D gene (5 bases). Sequenced sample: peripheral blood. The sequence was collected from a woman in her forties or fifties with COVID-19, enrolled during active disease. This CDR3 is CASSQGPDTRQYF. CDR3 nucleotides: TGTGCCAGCAGCCAAGGGCCGGACACCCGGCAGTACTTC.